The sequence of this T cell receptor (beta chain) was determined in a study of regulatory T cells in long-lasting Graves disease. Study-level results: Patients with persistent Graves' had lower TCR diversity than newly diagnosed patients. Favored gene segments in persistent disease were TRBV28, TRBJ1-2 and TRBJ2-5. Sample size, which was small, may have reduced accuracy.

Germline-derived CDR1 and CDR2 are LGHDT and YNNKEL (reference sequence). Germline trimming cut 3 bases from V and 6 bases from J; bases unmatched to any gene: 4. There are 13 residues in the CDR3. Notes on this clonotype: The antigen is not known.

Time point of the sample: persistent/refractory GD, antithyroid drugs over 5 years with positive TRAb. From RNA extracted from PBMCs, the TCR library was made. Doctors identified Graves' disease using the American Thyroid Association guidelines. With iRepertoire HTBI primers and Arm-PCR of CDR3 regions, TCR beta libraries were built. TCRdb independently ran MiXCR on the multiplex PCR reads; one entry per CDR3 protein. The sample records around 450,000 distinct CDR3 sequences, roughly a fifth being singletons. Here the sequenced sample was peripheral blood mononuclear cells (PBMCs), taken when the disease was refractory, from a patient treated with antithyroid drugs. The clonotype originates from a female donor with Graves disease. The chain has TRBV3-1 and TRBJ1-2; the match to TRBD1 covers 7 bases. The chain's CDR3 is CASSHRGADGYTF. The CDR3 nucleotides are TGTGCCAGCAGCCACAGGGGGGCAGATGGCTACACCTTC.